This TCR beta chain is from a study of PD-1 blockade in mismatch repair-deficient tumors (dated by TCRdb to the late 2010s). For context, the study as a whole: Between late 2013 and 2016, the trial enrolled 86 consecutive patients with approximately 13 types of mismatch repair-deficient cancer, all of whom had received prior treatment and were progressing. Tumor-associated T cell clones in the peripheral blood of patients responding to PD-1 blockade were tracked using deep sequencing of TCR CDR3 regions.

Study-wide findings and limitations: Clones residing in the tumor, which were often undetectable in blood before treatment, expanded quickly after pembrolizumab and then contracted, generally before radiologic responses.

Relative to germline, V is missing 1 base and J is missing 2 bases, with 4 bases of the junction outside any gene match. From the cysteine through the phenylalanine, the CDR3 covers 15 amino acids. The CDR3 DNA has 45 bases and is translated from base 1. The germline V gene encodes CDR1 LNHDA and CDR2 SQIVND (reference sequence). The library was made by the immunoSEQ multiplex PCR assay. TCRdb carries this immuneACCESS record with in-frame sequences only. Its versions omit some clonotypes, under half of them owing to an unresolved V gene in the studies checked, with the rest unexplained. The sample table holds under 150,000 clones, of which about nine tenths were seen once. Of the sample, about 10% is held by the ten largest clones. This clone occurred a few times. The antigen it recognizes is unknown. No much larger clone is present one base from it, and per-base qualities are unavailable. Mismatch repair deficiency was established in every enrolled patient by polymerase chain reaction or immunohistochemistry. TCR sequencing was carried out for a few patients who responded to pembrolizumab therapy. Pembrolizumab PD-1 blockade was prospectively tested in advanced mismatch repair-deficient cancers, regardless of tissue of origin, in the phase II trial. Serial peripheral blood T cell samples were collected before and at multiple times after starting PD-1 blockade. Blood sampling time points were reported as weeks after the first dose of pembrolizumab.

Sequenced here: peripheral blood, sampled approximately 71 weeks after starting pembrolizumab. Here the chain combines TRBV19 and TRBJ2-7; 8 middle bases align to TRBD1. The receptor's source is an adult with mismatch repair-deficient cancer. The nucleotides read TGTGCCAGTAGTATAGGGCAGGGGGCGACCTACGAGCAGTACTTC. Its protein product is CASSIGQGATYEQYF.